This is a list of T cell receptor beta chains from one sample in a study of T cell responses to AZD1222 COVID-19 vaccine. Measured with immunoSEQ multiplex PCR; TCRdb has only the in-frame clones, and not every one. The data contain about 140,000 clones, approximately 95% of them singletons. The sequencing used peripheral blood, collected on day 0 of MenACWY control vaccination. The source of these receptors is an adult in good health. Both conserved end residues are part of each CDR3. Fields, in order: J gene, D gene, V gene, clone size, CDR3 protein, CDR3 DNA. D genes are given only for firm matches. Some rows have no size entry. The others give once, few or many, or a class for an expanded clone.

TRBJ2-3 - TRBV9 - CASSVIGSAADTQYF TGTGCCAGCAGCGTTATCGGGAGTGCGGCAGATACGCAGTATTTT
TRBJ1-1 - TRBV11-2 few CASSFEGKGTEAFF TGTGCCAGCAGCTTCGAAGGGAAGGGCACTGAAGCTTTCTTT
TRBJ1-5 - TRBV19 - CASSYPGLPYQPQHF TGTGCCAGTAGCTATCCGGGCCTTCCTTATCAGCCCCAGCATTTT
TRBJ2-3 - TRBV7-9 - CASSLVQLGSTDTQYF TGTGCCAGCAGCTTAGTTCAACTAGGGAGCACAGATACGCAGTATTTT
TRBJ2-5 - TRBV7-3 - CASSPRMRETQYF TGTGCCAGCAGCCCTCGGATGAGAGAGACCCAGTACTTC
TRBJ1-4 TRBD1 TRBV5-1 few CASSQQGLREKLFF TGCGCCAGCAGCCAACAGGGGCTTCGTGAAAAACTGTTTTTT
TRBJ1-2 - TRBV4-3 - CASSQVGEFYGYTF TGCGCCAGCAGCCAAGTAGGGGAATTCTATGGCTACACCTTC
TRBJ2-7 - TRBV28 - CASSLSGSSYEQYF TGTGCCAGCAGTTTGTCAGGGAGCTCCTACGAGCAGTACTTC
TRBJ1-5 - TRBV6-1 - CASSDQSSGQPQHF TGTGCCAGCAGTGATCAGAGCTCGGGACAGCCCCAGCATTTT
TRBJ1-6 TRBD1 TRBV10-3 - CAISDPGTANSPLHF TGTGCCATCAGTGACCCCGGGACAGCGAATTCACCCCTCCACTTT
TRBJ2-6 - TRBV5-1 once CASSLQVGANVLTF TGCGCCAGCAGCTTGCAGGTCGGGGCCAACGTCCTGACTTTC
TRBJ1-2 - TRBV5-1 - CASSEANYGYTF TGCGCCAGTTCCGAAGCTAACTATGGCTACACCTTC
TRBJ2-1 TRBD2 TRBV11-2 - CASSAAASGSSYNEQFF TGTGCCAGCAGCGCAGCTGCTAGCGGGAGCTCCTACAATGAGCAGTTCTTC
TRBJ1-6 TRBD1 TRBV18 - CASSPGQGNSPLHF TGTGCCAGCTCACCGGGACAGGGTAATTCACCCCTCCACTTT
TRBJ1-5 - TRBV4-3 - CASSQDRDQPQHF TGCGCCAGCAGCCAAGATCGGGATCAGCCCCAGCATTTT
TRBJ1-2 - TRBV4-3 - CASSQEMQGAYYGYTF TGCGCCAGCAGCCAAGAGATGCAGGGAGCTTACTATGGCTACACCTTC
TRBJ1-1 - TRBV28 - CASREGTYGEAFF TGTGCCAGCAGAGAAGGAACTTATGGGGAAGCTTTCTTT
TRBJ1-5 - TRBV10-1 few CASSQTTGGPQHF TGCGCCAGCAGTCAGACAACCGGTGGGCCCCAGCATTTT
TRBJ1-5 - TRBV27 - CASSLGRDQPQHF TGTGCCAGCAGTTTAGGCAGGGATCAGCCCCAGCATTTT
TRBJ1-5 - TRBV28 once CASSLVEFNQPQHF TGTGCCAGCAGTTTAGTAGAGTTCAATCAGCCCCAGCATTTT
TRBJ1-6 - TRBV19 - CASSRNVRRDSPLHF TGTGCCAGTAGTAGAAACGTGCGGCGGGATTCACCCCTCCACTTT
TRBJ1-1 TRBD1 TRBV5-1 once CASSRARTGGNTEAFF TGCGCCAGCAGCAGGGCCCGGACAGGAGGGAACACTGAAGCTTTCTTT
TRBJ2-7 - TRBV6-1 - CASSELGFAYEQYF TGTGCCAGCAGTGAACTGGGGTTCGCCTACGAGCAGTACTTC
TRBJ2-7 - TRBV7-2 - CASSSLGFEQYF TGTGCCAGCAGTTCCCTCGGTTTCGAGCAGTACTTC
TRBJ1-1 - TRBV27 - CASSLNQGPRGAFF TGTGCCAGCAGTTTAAACCAGGGGCCCCGGGGAGCTTTCTTT
TRBJ2-1 - TRBV11-3 - CASSPDGFYNEQFF TGTGCCAGCAGCCCGGACGGGTTTTACAATGAGCAGTTCTTC
TRBJ1-5 - TRBV28 - CASSGFPTQDQPQHF TGTGCCAGCAGCGGCTTTCCAACTCAGGATCAGCCCCAGCATTTT
TRBJ1-1 - TRBV5-1 - CASSLEGWTEAFF TGCGCCAGCAGCTTGGAGGGTTGGACTGAAGCTTTCTTT
TRBJ1-3 TRBD1 TRBV4-1 few CASSQAYRGAGNTIYF TGCGCCAGCAGCCAAGCTTACAGGGGGGCTGGAAACACCATATATTTT
TRBJ2-2 - TRBV6-2/TRBV6-3 - CASSYSRDWRTGELFF TGTGCCAGCAGTTACTCGAGGGATTGGAGGACCGGGGAGCTGTTTTTT
TRBJ1-1 - TRBV25-1 - CASKDRGSKAFF TGTGCCAGCAAGGACCGAGGGTCGAAAGCTTTCTTT
TRBJ2-7 - TRBV6-5 - CASSTIQQYSYEQYF TGTGCCAGCAGTACCATACAGCAATACTCCTACGAGCAGTACTTC
TRBJ2-7 TRBD1 TRBV4-1 - CASSQVQGDSYEQYF TGCGCCAGCAGCCAAGTTCAAGGGGACAGCTACGAGCAGTACTTC
TRBJ1-5 - TRBV6-5 - CATSYSQNQPQHF TGTGCCACTTCCTACAGCCAAAATCAGCCCCAGCATTTT
TRBJ2-2 - TRBV5-1 - CASSLLPETPTGELFF TGCGCCAGCAGCTTGCTACCCGAGACACCCACCGGGGAGCTGTTTTTT
TRBJ2-3 - TRBV18 - CASSPTWVGGTDTQYF TGTGCCAGCTCACCGACCTGGGTGGGAGGAACAGATACGCAGTATTTT
TRBJ1-2 - TRBV28 - CASSQQGGDYGYTF TGTGCCAGCAGTCAACAGGGTGGTGACTATGGCTACACCTTC
TRBJ1-2 TRBD1 TRBV4-1 - CASSQEQAGQAYGYTF TGCGCCAGCAGCCAAGAGCAGGCGGGACAGGCCTATGGCTACACCTTC
TRBJ1-2 - TRBV18 - CASSRTAKNYGYTF TGTGCCAGCTCACGGACAGCCAAAAACTATGGCTACACCTTC
TRBJ2-3 - TRBV5-1 - CASFGQGTDTQYF TGCGCCAGCTTCGGACAAGGCACAGATACGCAGTATTTT
TRBJ1-1 - TRBV19 - CASSIGGNTEAFF TGTGCCAGTAGTATCGGGGGGAACACTGAAGCTTTCTTT
TRBJ1-5 - TRBV4-3 - CASSQDWMGGINQPQHF TGCGCCAGCAGCCAAGATTGGATGGGAGGGATCAATCAGCCCCAGCATTTT